Listed here is a single T cell receptor beta chain. With 6 bases removed from V and 6 bases from J, the gap between germline ends came to 11 bases. From germline, CDR1 is MNHEY and CDR2 SVGAGI. There are 13 residues in the CDR3. Time point noted: pre-sensitization, week 0. Treatment indicated: therapeutic diphenylcyclopropenone sensitization with weekly scalp DPC. Extraction yielded total RNA from whole blood (unfractionated). The data were obtained in a study of human T cells and chemical hapten exposure. TCRdb called the RACE reads again in MiXCR, with one record for every CDR3 protein. The sample lists tens of thousands of distinct CDR3 sequences; around 12% were seen once.

This clonotype was obtained from a woman aged 30 to 39 with alopecia areata. Some clones in this sample may be carry-over from other donors' samples. Source: whole blood, taken in connection with sensitization to the hapten diphenylcyclopropenone (DPC). This chain links TRBV6-5 with TRBJ2-2; D remains ambiguous. This CDR3 reads CASRQDVPGELFF. DNA of the CDR3: TGTGCCAGCAGGCAGGACGTCCCCGGGGAGCTGTTTTTT.